This is a list of T cell receptor beta chains from one sample in a study of OX40 agonist ivuxolimab in advanced cancers. Clones were sequenced by immunoSEQ multiplex PCR, and TCRdb holds only the in-frame ones, with some missing. The data show 49,000 or so clones, about nine tenths seen once. This sample comprised CD4+ or CD8+ T cells sorted from blood, obtained in a trial of the OX40 agonist ivuxolimab. These receptors originate from an adult with an advanced solid tumor such as melanoma, head and neck, liver or kidney cancer. CDR3s include the opening cysteine and the closing phenylalanine or tryptophan. The order of the fields is J gene, V gene, CDR3 length, CDR3 protein.

>TRBJ1-2|TRBV5-1|13
CASSLVGGLGHTF
>TRBJ1-4|TRBV5-5|15
CASSLGPTIDEKLFF
>TRBJ2-1|TRBV4-2|14
CASSKLAGDNEQFF
>TRBJ1-5|TRBV19|16
CASTPVGGRSNQPQHF
>TRBJ2-3|TRBV15|15
CATSRGQGETDTQYF
>TRBJ2-7|TRBV5-1|16
CASSAPGTGVIGEQYF
>TRBJ1-6|TRBV10-3|16
CAISAGGDSYNSPLHF
>TRBJ2-2|TRBV14|17
CASSQDMGGWNTGELFF
>TRBJ1-4|TRBV10-1|16
CASSESTDLRGEKLFF
>TRBJ2-7|TRBV12-5|15
CASGLGAGGGYEQYF
>TRBJ2-5|TRBV18|13
CASSSDTQETQYF
>TRBJ2-3|TRBV5-5|15
CASSLAGTSTDTQYF
>TRBJ2-3|TRBV28|10
CASGLDTQYF
>TRBJ2-3|TRBV7-2|14
CASSLGAWADTQYF
>TRBJ2-3|TRBV29-1|15
CSARGQGGGTDTQYF
>TRBJ1-2|TRBV4-3|14
CASSQWEQGGGYTF
>TRBJ1-2|TRBV11-2|15
CASSRPQGSAYGYTF
>TRBJ2-7|TRBV5-8|16
CASSTRLAGGVGEQYF
>TRBJ2-7|TRBV9|14
CASSVGDTSYEQYF
>TRBJ1-1|TRBV11-2|14
CASSFRGEDTEAFF
>TRBJ2-7|TRBV7-2|14
CASSSAGSSYEQYF
>TRBJ2-1|TRBV27|13
CASRQDNYNEQFF
>TRBJ2-1|TRBV6-1|13
CATGQKVINEQFF
>TRBJ2-1|TRBV14|14
CASSQVYGDNEQFF
>TRBJ2-7|TRBV30|13
CARLHNGTYEQYF
>TRBJ2-7|TRBV5-6|13
CASSAGQGYEQYF
>TRBJ2-1|TRBV11-2|15
CASSVGPGSHNEQFF
>TRBJ1-3|TRBV6-1|13
CATTGDSGNTIYF
>TRBJ2-7|TRBV5-4|14
CASSLNRGWDEQYF
>TRBJ1-6|TRBV6-5|12
CASSYAPGPLHF
>TRBJ1-1|TRBV11-2|14
CASSRSGLNTEAFF
>TRBJ2-7|TRBV2|12
CASSEGSYEQYF
>TRBJ2-3|TRBV10-1|13
CASSVSLTDTQYF
>TRBJ2-1|TRBV6-1|15
CASSGSAGVSNEQFF
>TRBJ2-1|TRBV10-2|15
CASTFNRGLNNEQFF
>TRBJ2-2|TRBV6-1|13
CASRPGNTGELFF
>TRBJ2-6|TRBV6-4|16
CASSDSGDGGANVLTF
>TRBJ2-1|TRBV11-2|15
CASSSEGGWGNEQFF
>TRBJ1-4|TRBV15|17
CATSRELGLTTNEKLFF
>TRBJ2-5|TRBV10-3|13
CAISEDRASEQYF
>TRBJ1-2|TRBV4-1|14
CASRRTGDTYGYTF
>TRBJ1-2|TRBV9|14
CASSVVGLGHGYTF
>TRBJ2-7|TRBV7-2|14
CASSPLEQTYEQYF
>TRBJ2-7|TRBV2|16
CASSEKAHLFINEQYF
>TRBJ1-4|TRBV5-6|14
CASSLDRVDEKLFF
>TRBJ2-2|TRBV6-5|15
CAISPGVSGTGELFF
>TRBJ1-3|TRBV6-5|15
CAGSGTASSGNTIYF
>TRBJ2-5|TRBV30|14
CAWSVSGREQTQYF
>TRBJ2-1|TRBV11-2|15
CASSRAGGSYNEQFF
>TRBJ2-7|TRBV9|16
CASSTGTSSGGGEQYF
>TRBJ2-7|TRBV6-1|15
CASSSGTGQHYEQYF
>TRBJ2-1|TRBV5-4|15
CASSLDRGRLREQFF